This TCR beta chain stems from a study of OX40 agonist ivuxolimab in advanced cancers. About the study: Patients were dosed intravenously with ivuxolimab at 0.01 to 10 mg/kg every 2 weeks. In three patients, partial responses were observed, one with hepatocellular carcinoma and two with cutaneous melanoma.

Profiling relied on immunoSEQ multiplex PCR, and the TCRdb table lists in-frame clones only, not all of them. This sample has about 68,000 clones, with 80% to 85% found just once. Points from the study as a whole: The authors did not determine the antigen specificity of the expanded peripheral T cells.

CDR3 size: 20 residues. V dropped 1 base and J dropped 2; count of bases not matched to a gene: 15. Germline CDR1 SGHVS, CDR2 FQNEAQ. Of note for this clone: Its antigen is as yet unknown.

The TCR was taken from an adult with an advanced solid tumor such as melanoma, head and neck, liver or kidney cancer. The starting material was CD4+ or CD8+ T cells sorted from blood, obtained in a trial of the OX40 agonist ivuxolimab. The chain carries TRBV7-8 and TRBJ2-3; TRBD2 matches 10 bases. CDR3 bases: TGTGCCAGCAGCTTAGGCAGACTAGCGGGCCGCACCCAGAACACAGATACGCAGTATTTT. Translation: CASSLGRLAGRTQNTDTQYF.